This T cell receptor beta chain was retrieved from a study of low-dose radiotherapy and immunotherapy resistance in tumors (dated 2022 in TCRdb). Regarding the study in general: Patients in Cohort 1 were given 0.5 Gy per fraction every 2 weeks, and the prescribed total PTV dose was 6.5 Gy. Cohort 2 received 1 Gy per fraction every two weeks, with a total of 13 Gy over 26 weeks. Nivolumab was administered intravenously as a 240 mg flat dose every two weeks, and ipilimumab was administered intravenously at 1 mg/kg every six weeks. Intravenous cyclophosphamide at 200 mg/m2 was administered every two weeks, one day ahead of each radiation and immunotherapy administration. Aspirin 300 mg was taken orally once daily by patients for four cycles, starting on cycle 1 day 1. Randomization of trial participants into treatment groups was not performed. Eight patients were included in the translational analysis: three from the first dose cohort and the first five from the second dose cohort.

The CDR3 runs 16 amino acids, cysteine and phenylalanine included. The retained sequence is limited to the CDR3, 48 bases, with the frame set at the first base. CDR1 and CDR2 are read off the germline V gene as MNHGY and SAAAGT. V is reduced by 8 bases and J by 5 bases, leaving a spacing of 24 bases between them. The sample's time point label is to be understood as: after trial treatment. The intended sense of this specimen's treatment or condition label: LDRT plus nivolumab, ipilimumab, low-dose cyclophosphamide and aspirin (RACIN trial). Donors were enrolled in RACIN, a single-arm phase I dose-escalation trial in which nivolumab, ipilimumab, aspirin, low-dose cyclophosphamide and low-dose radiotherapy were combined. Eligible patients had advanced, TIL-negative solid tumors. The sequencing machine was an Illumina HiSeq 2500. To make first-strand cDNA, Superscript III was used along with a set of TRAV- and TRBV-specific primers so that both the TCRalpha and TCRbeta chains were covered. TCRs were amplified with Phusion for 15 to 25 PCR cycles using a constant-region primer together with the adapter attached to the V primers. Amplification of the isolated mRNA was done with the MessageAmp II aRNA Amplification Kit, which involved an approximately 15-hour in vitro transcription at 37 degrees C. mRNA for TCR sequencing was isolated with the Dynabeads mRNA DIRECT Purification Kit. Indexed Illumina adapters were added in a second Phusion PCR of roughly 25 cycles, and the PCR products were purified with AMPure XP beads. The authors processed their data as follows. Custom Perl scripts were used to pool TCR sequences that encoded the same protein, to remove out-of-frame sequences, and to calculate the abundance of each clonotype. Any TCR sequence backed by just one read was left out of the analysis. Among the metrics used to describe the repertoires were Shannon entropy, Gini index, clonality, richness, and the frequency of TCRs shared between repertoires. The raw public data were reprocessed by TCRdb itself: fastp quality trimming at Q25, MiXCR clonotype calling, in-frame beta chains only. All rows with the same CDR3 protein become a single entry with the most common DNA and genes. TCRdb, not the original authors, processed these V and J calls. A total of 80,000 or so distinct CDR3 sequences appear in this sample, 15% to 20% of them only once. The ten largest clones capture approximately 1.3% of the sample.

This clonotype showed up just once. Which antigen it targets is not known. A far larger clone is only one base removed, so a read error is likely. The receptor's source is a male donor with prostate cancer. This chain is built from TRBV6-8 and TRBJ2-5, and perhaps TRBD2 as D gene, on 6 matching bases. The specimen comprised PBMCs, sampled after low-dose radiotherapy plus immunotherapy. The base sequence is TGTGCCAGCCCCCGCTGGGTTGGAGGGTTCGGGGAGACCCAGTACTTC. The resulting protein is CASPRWVGGFGETQYF.